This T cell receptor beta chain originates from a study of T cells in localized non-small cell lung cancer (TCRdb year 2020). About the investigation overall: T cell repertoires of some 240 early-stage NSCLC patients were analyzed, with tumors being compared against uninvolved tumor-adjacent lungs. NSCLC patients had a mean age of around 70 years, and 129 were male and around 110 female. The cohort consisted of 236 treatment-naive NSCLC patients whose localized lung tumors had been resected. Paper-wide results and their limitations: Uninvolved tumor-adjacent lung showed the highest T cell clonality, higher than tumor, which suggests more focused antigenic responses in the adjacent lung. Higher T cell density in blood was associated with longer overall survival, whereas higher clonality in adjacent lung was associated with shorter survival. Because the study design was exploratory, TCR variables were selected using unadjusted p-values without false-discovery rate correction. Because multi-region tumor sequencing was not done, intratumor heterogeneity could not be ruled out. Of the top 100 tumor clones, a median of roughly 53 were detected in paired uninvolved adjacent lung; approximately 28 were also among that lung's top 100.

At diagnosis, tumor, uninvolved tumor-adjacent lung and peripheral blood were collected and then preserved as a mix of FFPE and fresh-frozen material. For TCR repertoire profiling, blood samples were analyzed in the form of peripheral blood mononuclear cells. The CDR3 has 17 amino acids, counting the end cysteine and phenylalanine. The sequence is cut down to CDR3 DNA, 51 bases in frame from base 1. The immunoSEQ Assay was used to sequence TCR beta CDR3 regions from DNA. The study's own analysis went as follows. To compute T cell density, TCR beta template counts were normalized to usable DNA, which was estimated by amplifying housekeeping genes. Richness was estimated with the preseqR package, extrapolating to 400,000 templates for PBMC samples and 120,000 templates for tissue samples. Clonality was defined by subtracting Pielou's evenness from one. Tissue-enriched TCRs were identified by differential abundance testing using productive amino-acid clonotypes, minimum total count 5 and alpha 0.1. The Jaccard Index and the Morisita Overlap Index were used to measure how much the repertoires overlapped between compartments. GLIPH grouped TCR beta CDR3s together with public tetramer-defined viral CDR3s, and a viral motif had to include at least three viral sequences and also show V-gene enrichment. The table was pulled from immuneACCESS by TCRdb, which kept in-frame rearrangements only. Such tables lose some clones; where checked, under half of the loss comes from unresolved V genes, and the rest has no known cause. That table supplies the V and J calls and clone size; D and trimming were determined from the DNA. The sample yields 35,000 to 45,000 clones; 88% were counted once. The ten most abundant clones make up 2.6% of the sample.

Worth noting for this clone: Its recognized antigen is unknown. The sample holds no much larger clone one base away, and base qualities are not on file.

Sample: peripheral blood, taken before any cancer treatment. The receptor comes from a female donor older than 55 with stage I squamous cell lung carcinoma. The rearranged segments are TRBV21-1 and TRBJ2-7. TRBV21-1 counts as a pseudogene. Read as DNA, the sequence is TGTGCCAGCAGCCTAAGGAAGGGCAGGTCAAGCTCCTACGAGCAGTACTTC. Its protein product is CASSLRKGRSSSYEQYF.